The present T cell receptor beta chain was sequenced within a study of Ad26.COV2.S vaccination and SARS-CoV-2 variants. Overall study: The Ad26.COV2.S arm of the COV1001 trial was where the donor was placed.

Measured with immunoSEQ multiplex PCR; TCRdb has only the in-frame clones, and not every one. The profile shows some 240,000 clones, roughly 89% of them singletons. Treatment reported: some 20 received Ad26.COV2.S at low or high dose, single or two shots; 5 received placebo; per-sample allocation not given. All samples were drawn on day 63, counting from the first vaccine or placebo injection. The shot given was an Ad26 vector that makes Wuhan-strain SARS-CoV-2 spike. The CDR3 length is 13 residues. The germline CDR1 and CDR2 sequences are SGHTA and FQGTGA. Trimming took 5 bases from V and 5 from J, leaving 11 bases between them.

The sample consisted of peripheral blood, taken in a trial of Ad26.COV2.S vaccine versus placebo. This chain connects TRBV7-3 to TRBJ2-3; D might be TRBD1 or TRBD2, each matching 7 bases. The clonotype was recovered from a person between 18 and 59 years old who received the Ad26.COV2.S COVID-19 vaccine or a placebo. CDR3 DNA sequence: TGTGCCAGCAGCCCCAGGGGGGGAGATACGCAGTATTTT. Translating it yields CASSPRGGDTQYF. The full variable domain, with the rest looked up from reference TRBV7-3 and TRBJ2-3, is GAGVSQTPSNKVTEKGKYVELRCDPISGHTALYWYRQSLGQGPEFLIYFQGTGAADDSGLPNDRFFAVRPEGSVSTLKIQRTERGDSAVYLCASSPRGGDTQYFGPGTRLTVL.